The text below deals with one TCR beta chain. The germline gives CDR1 SNHLY, CDR2 FYNNEI. V lost 1 base, J lost 2 bases, and 9 bases lay in between. The length of the CDR3 is 16 residues. This sample is drawn from a study of blood T cell repertoires in COVID-19. Study information: Samples taken during acute and convalescent COVID-19 were collected in the United States, Italy and Spain. PBMCs, B-cell-depleted T cells, or T cells were the source of the cDNA or gDNA that made up the material.

As processed by the authors: Amplifying reference gene primers gave estimates of nucleated cell counts. Assay used: immunoSEQ multiplex PCR; TCRdb lists only in-frame clones, some missing. V and J calls and clone size come straight from that table; D and trimming were deduced from the DNA. The sample comprises about 150,000 clones, around 90% of which are singletons, and about 2.6% rests with the top ten. Recruited during active infection, patients (from Seattle) were subsequently followed longitudinally. The material sequenced was peripheral blood. This clonotype originated in a woman at least 80 years old with COVID-19, enrolled during active disease. The V call is TRBV2, the J call TRBJ2-6; D uncertain. CDR3 protein: CASSEGAFPGANVLTF. In nucleotides, the CDR3 is TGTGCCAGCAGTGAAGGGGCCTTCCCTGGGGCCAACGTCCTGACTTTC.